The rows below give T cell receptor beta chains drawn from one sample of a study of blood T cell repertoires in COVID-19. Measured with immunoSEQ multiplex PCR; TCRdb has only the in-frame clones, and not every one. Altogether about 200,000 clones are present, almost 90% being singletons, with the ten largest covering under 2%. The sample was peripheral blood. These receptors were obtained from a man between 18 and 35 years old with active or convalescent COVID-19. Each CDR3 is given with its conserved first and last residue. The D gene is left open where the match is weak. Size is stated for part of the rows, as once, few or many counts, or as a class when the clone is expanded.

d_gene,v_gene,abundance,j_gene,CDR3nt,CDR3aa
.,TRBV15,.,TRBJ2-3,TGTGCCACCAGCAGAGGCCGCGGAGATACGCAGTATTTT,CATSRGRGDTQYF
.,TRBV29-1,once,TRBJ2-3,TGCAGCGCTGCGGCTTCCTCCCCACCAACAGATACGCAGTATTTT,CSAAASSPPTDTQYF
TRBD1,TRBV5-1,.,TRBJ2-7,TGCGCCAGCAGCTTGAGACAGGGAACCTACGAGCAGTACTTC,CASSLRQGTYEQYF
.,TRBV28,once,TRBJ2-3,TGTGCCAGCAACAACAGGGTTGCAGATACGCAGTATTTT,CASNNRVADTQYF
.,TRBV18,.,TRBJ1-6,TGTGCCAGCTCACCCACTTTATGGGACAAGTTTAATTCACCCCTCCACTTT,CASSPTLWDKFNSPLHF
.,TRBV24-1,.,TRBJ2-1,TGTGCCACCAGTGACCGGGACTCCCTGGGGTACAATGAGCAGTTCTTC,CATSDRDSLGYNEQFF
TRBD2,TRBV7-2,.,TRBJ2-7,TGTGCCAGCAGCTCCCTAGCGGGAGGAGGGACAAGCTCCTACGAGCAGTACTTC,CASSSLAGGGTSSYEQYF
.,TRBV9,.,TRBJ1-1,TGTGCCAGCAGCCCCCGTCGGGGCACTGAAGCTTTCTTT,CASSPRRGTEAFF
TRBD1,TRBV19,.,TRBJ1-5,TGTGCCAGTAGTATGAAGGGACAGGCGGATCAGCCCCAGCATTTT,CASSMKGQADQPQHF
.,TRBV10-3,.,TRBJ2-3,TGTGCCATCAGAAACCCCAGTCGCACAGATACGCAGTATTTT,CAIRNPSRTDTQYF
TRBD1,TRBV6-5,.,TRBJ2-4,TGTGCCAGCAGTTACTCGACTGGGACAGCCAAAGACATTCAGTACTTC,CASSYSTGTAKDIQYF
TRBD1,TRBV2,.,TRBJ1-2,TGTGCCAGCAGATGGGCCCAGGGGGACAATGGCTACACCTTC,CASRWAQGDNGYTF
TRBD1,TRBV28,.,TRBJ2-7,TGTGCCAGCAGCTTACGAGCCGGGACAGGGACTCGGGAGCAGTACTTC,CASSLRAGTGTREQYF
TRBD1,TRBV18,.,TRBJ1-1,TGTGCCAGCTCACCACTACAGGGGGCGTATGAAGCTTTCTTT,CASSPLQGAYEAFF
.,TRBV4-3,.,TRBJ2-1,TGCGCCAGCAGCCAAGATCGTCAGGGGTGGGTTGAGCAGTTCTTC,CASSQDRQGWVEQFF
TRBD1,TRBV7-9,.,TRBJ2-5,TGTGCCAGCAGCTTATTGGGGCAGGGGGACGAGACCCAGTACTTC,CASSLLGQGDETQYF
TRBD1,TRBV10-2,few,TRBJ2-5,TGCGCCAGCAGTTGGACAGGCCGCCAAGAGACCCAGTACTTC,CASSWTGRQETQYF
.,TRBV5-6,.,TRBJ1-3,TGTGCCAGCAGCCAAGGGACTGTAAGAAACACCATATATTTT,CASSQGTVRNTIYF
TRBD2,TRBV5-6,.,TRBJ2-1,TGTGCCAGCAGCCCGACGACTAGCGGGAGGGGGGATGAGCAGTTCTTC,CASSPTTSGRGDEQFF
.,TRBV2,.,TRBJ1-1,TGTGCCAGCAGTGATGACAGTATGAACACTGAAGCTTTCTTT,CASSDDSMNTEAFF
.,TRBV5-6,.,TRBJ2-7,TGTGCCAGCACCAATGACAGGAGGTACGAGCAGTACTTC,CASTNDRRYEQYF
.,TRBV29-1,.,TRBJ2-2,TGCAGCGCGACAGGGAACACCGGGGAGCTGTTTTTT,CSATGNTGELFF
TRBD2,TRBV20-1,.,TRBJ2-7,TGCAGTGCTAGTCTCCCGGGGGGAATGTACGAGCAGTACTTC,CSASLPGGMYEQYF
TRBD1,TRBV6-5,.,TRBJ1-1,TGTGCCAGCAGCCCGGGACAGGGTGGAACCACTGAAGCTTTCTTT,CASSPGQGGTTEAFF
TRBD1,TRBV9,.,TRBJ2-1,TGTGCCAGCAGCATACAGGACAGGGTTTCGGAGCAGTTCTTC,CASSIQDRVSEQFF
TRBD2,TRBV4-2,.,TRBJ2-7,TGTGCCAGCAGCCAAGGCTCGGGACTAGCGGATACTCTAGGCGAGCAGTACTTC,CASSQGSGLADTLGEQYF
.,TRBV10-3,.,TRBJ1-4,TGTGCCATCAGTGAGTCCCTGGGAGGGGATGAAAAACTGTTTTTT,CAISESLGGDEKLFF
.,TRBV19,once,TRBJ1-2,TGTGCCAGTAGTCTAGCGGAGGCTTATGGCTACACCTTC,CASSLAEAYGYTF
.,TRBV6-2/TRBV6-3,.,TRBJ1-1,TGTGCCAGCACCCCCTGGGGGAGGATGAACACTGAAGCTTTCTTT,CASTPWGRMNTEAFF
.,TRBV7-9,few,TRBJ1-1,TGTGCCAGCAGCTTAAGGTCCGCAGGGGCTAACCGAATGAACACTGAAGCTTTCTTT,CASSLRSAGANRMNTEAFF
.,TRBV3-1/TRBV3-2,.,TRBJ1-2,TGTGCCAGCAGCCAACCAGGGGACTATGGCTACACCTTC,CASSQPGDYGYTF
.,TRBV6-2/TRBV6-3,.,TRBJ1-5,TGTGCCAGCAGCAATACCCGCGGGGGGGACAATCAGCCCCAGCATTTT,CASSNTRGGDNQPQHF
.,TRBV7-2,.,TRBJ1-3,TGTGCCAGCAGCCGTAGCGTGGAGATCTCTGGAAACACCATATATTTT,CASSRSVEISGNTIYF
TRBD1,TRBV7-2,.,TRBJ2-1,TGTGCCAGCAGCTTAAGGGGACAGGGGCGTTACAATGAGCAGTTCTTC,CASSLRGQGRYNEQFF
.,TRBV19,.,TRBJ1-1,TGTGCCAGTAGGACAACCAGTGACACTGAAGCTTTCTTT,CASRTTSDTEAFF
.,TRBV19,.,TRBJ1-2,TGTGCCAGTAGTATTATGACAGCTGACTATGGCTACACCTTC,CASSIMTADYGYTF
TRBD1,TRBV5-1,.,TRBJ2-1,TGCGCCAGCAGCGGGGGGACAGGAACCTACAATGAGCAGTTCTTC,CASSGGTGTYNEQFF
.,TRBV7-8,.,TRBJ2-7,TGTGCCAGCAGCCCCGACCGGGTGCGCGAGCAGTACTTC,CASSPDRVREQYF
.,TRBV5-1,.,TRBJ2-5,TGCGCCAGCAGCTTGGGTGGGGCGAGGTCCGAAGAGACCCAGTACTTC,CASSLGGARSEETQYF
TRBD2,TRBV5-1,.,TRBJ2-7,TGCGCCAGCAGCTTGGGGGTAGCGGGGGGACCTTACTACGAGCAGTACTTC,CASSLGVAGGPYYEQYF
.,TRBV30,.,TRBJ1-1,TGTGCCTGGACCCGCGGGGGGGCAAGCACTGAAGCTTTCTTT,CAWTRGGASTEAFF
TRBD2,TRBV2,.,TRBJ2-1,TGTGCCAGCAGGCAGGGACTAGCGGGGGCCAATGAGCAGTTCTTC,CASRQGLAGANEQFF
TRBD1,TRBV6-2/TRBV6-3,.,TRBJ1-1,TGTGCCAGCAGTTGGGTGGGACAGGGAGAAGCTTTCTTT,CASSWVGQGEAFF
TRBD1,TRBV7-2,.,TRBJ1-2,TGTGCCAGCAGCTCGGGACAGCAGAAGGTGGATGGCTACACCTTC,CASSSGQQKVDGYTF
.,TRBV19,.,TRBJ1-2,TGTGCCAGTAGTATAGGCACTGTTTGGGGGGGATATGGCTACACCTTC,CASSIGTVWGGYGYTF